This T cell receptor (beta chain) stems from a study of shared clonotypes between healthy human individuals. Deep-level assay runs were performed. The data were produced by immunoSEQ multiplex PCR, yet TCRdb's version contains in-frame clones alone and is incomplete. In the table there are millions of clones, 93% of which are singletons. V was pared by 4 bases and J by 5 bases, with 11 bases between. Looked up from germline, CDR1 is MDHEN and CDR2 is SYDVKM. The CDR3 extends over 14 amino acids. In this sample, this clone turned up once. Its antigen is unidentified. The study, taken as a whole, reports: Sequencing depth was expected to influence donor clonotype sharing. Some naive CD4 clonotypes, about 5%, turned up in common across a few donors. The donor pool, a small one, limited the genetic and exposure-history diversity represented.

The TCR was taken from a man in his late teens or twenties in good health. Some clones in this sample may be carry-over from other donors' samples. Sequenced: naive CD4+ T cells from PBMCs. Subset defined: CD45RA+ positively selected. This chain joins TRBV28 and TRBJ2-2; a possible D gene is TRBD1 (6 bases). CDR3 sequence (DNA): TGTGCCAGCAGTTCAGGACAGCGGACCGGGGAGCTGTTTTTT. Translation: CASSSGQRTGELFF.